One T cell receptor (beta chain) is described in this entry. It lacks a known antigen. The input lacks base qualities; no much larger clone sits a single base away. Whole blood was collected in K2EDTA tubes by collaborating institutions according to the institutions' own protocols. For TCRbeta analysis, collaborators shipped samples in one of three forms: frozen whole blood, isolated PBMCs, or DNA extracted from either of those sample types. TCRbeta CDR3 regions were amplified from genomic DNA by means of the immunoSEQ Assay, a bias-controlled multiplex PCR. The authors processed their data as follows. The number of nucleated cells in each sample was estimated by amplification of reference gene primers within the assay. To quantify the absolute abundance of each unique TCRbeta CDR3 rearrangement, sequence reads were collapsed and filtered. For each sample, productive Simpson clonality was calculated by taking the square root of Simpson's diversity index across productive rearrangements. TCRdb limited this immuneACCESS table to in-frame rearrangements with V and J called. A share of clones is missing; checked studies link under half to unresolved V genes, and the rest is unexplained. V, J and clone size derive from that table, while D and trimming were established from the DNA sequence. Across this sample there are approximately 60,000 clones, with around 87% seen only once. The top ten constitute approximately 6.9% of the sample.

Trimming removed 6 bases from V and 5 bases from J; the gene matches leave 6 bases unexplained. The CDR3 runs 14 amino acids, cysteine and phenylalanine included. The DNA shown is the 42-base CDR3, in frame from base 1. Looking up the germline V gene yields CDR1 ENHRY and CDR2 SYGVKD. The source of the sample is a study of blood T cell repertoires in COVID-19 (dated by TCRdb to the early 2020s). About the study as a whole: The collaborator samples originated in the United States, Italy and Spain and spanned the acute and convalescent phases of COVID-19. Deeply sampled blood TCRbeta repertoires from subjects exposed to, actively infected with, or recovered from COVID-19 were included in the dataset. Sample metadata almost always included a de-identified subject ID, COVID-19 status, age in years and sex. The repertoires were made available in a free public database intended to serve as a resource for research on the immune response to SARS-CoV-2. Samples came from the ongoing ImmuneRACE study (first 160 participants) plus 1,254 subjects from 6 global collaborators. HLA class I and class II types, where available, came from metadata supplied by the sample provider rather than from assay-based typing. The prospective study material was composed of cDNA or gDNA derived from T cells, B-cell-depleted T cells, or PBMCs. Results and caveats for the whole study, not just this receptor: How much clinical and demographic metadata was included differed by source and by participant, and the metadata was provided uncurated.

Recombination joined TRBV10-3 with TRBJ1-4; a stretch of 7 junction bases matches TRBD1. Specimen: peripheral blood. The source is a man between 60 and 75 years old with active or convalescent COVID-19. CDR3 sequence: CAIREGQLNEKLFF. The sequence in DNA is TGTGCCATCAGGGAGGGACAGTTAAATGAAAAACTGTTTTTT.